This passage covers 21 T cell receptor beta chains from one sample sequenced in a study of T cell responses to AZD1222 COVID-19 vaccine. Libraries were prepared by immunoSEQ multiplex PCR; TCRdb keeps only in-frame clonotypes and omits some of them. The sample contains around 190,000 clones, approximately 90% of which appear only once. This specimen consisted of peripheral blood, obtained 28 days after the second AZD1222 dose. The receptors shown here come from an adult who received the AZD1222 COVID-19 vaccine.

The chain recombines TRBV5-5 with TRBJ2-2; 7 bases are a match to TRBD2. Trimming at V came to 3 bases and at J to 0 bases, leaving 5 bases not matched to a gene. CDR1 SGHKS and CDR2 YYEKEE come from the germline V gene (reference sequence). This CDR3 comprises 16 residues. The CDR3 here is CASSSRLASNTGELFF. CDR3 nucleotide sequence: TGTGCCAGCAGCTCGAGACTAGCTTCGAACACCGGGGAGCTGTTTTTT.

V gene TRBV11-2 combines with J gene TRBJ2-4; D possibly matches TRBD1 or TRBD2 (6 bases each). This CDR3 has 13 residues. The V gene's germline CDR1 is SGHAT and CDR2 FQNNGV. With 3 bases removed from V and 7 bases from J, the gap between germline ends came to 10 bases. CDR3 sequence: CASSLSGGNIQYF. DNA of the CDR3: TGTGCCAGCAGCTTGTCCGGGGGCAACATTCAGTACTTC.

The gene calls are TRBV4-1 and TRBJ2-7; 9 nucleotides match TRBD2. CDR3 size: 15 residues. V dropped 1 base and J dropped 3; count of bases not matched to a gene: 4. Germline V gene lookup returns CDR1 MGHRA and CDR2 YSYEKL. Here the CDR3 reads CASSQVMTSGYEQYF. In nucleotides, the CDR3 is TGCGCCAGCAGCCAAGTCATGACTAGCGGCTACGAGCAGTACTTC.

The rearrangement uses TRBV19 and TRBJ2-3, with D uncertain. Between the trimmed V and J ends, which lost 6 bases and 3 bases, there was a span of 13 bases. CDR3 length: 14 amino acids. Germline V lookup: CDR1 LNHDA, CDR2 SQIVND (reference sequence). The chain's CDR3 is CASSPPWGTDTQYF. CDR3 nucleotides: TGTGCCAGTAGCCCCCCCTGGGGAACAGATACGCAGTATTTT.

This chain connects TRBV10-2 to TRBJ1-6; no firm D call. Germline-derived CDR1 and CDR2 are WSHSY and SAAADI. The germline V and J ends were trimmed by 0 bases and 9 bases, with 6 bases remaining between them. The length of the CDR3 is 13 residues. This CDR3 is CASSESKGSPLHF. DNA of the CDR3: TGCGCCAGCAGTGAGTCGAAGGGTTCACCCCTCCACTTT.

The V gene is TRBV19, the J gene TRBJ2-5; 10 positions agree with TRBD2. Trimming at V came to 4 bases and at J to 6 bases, leaving 8 bases not matched to a gene. The CDR3 has 15 amino acids. The germline V gene encodes CDR1 LNHDA and CDR2 SQIVND (reference sequence). The CDR3 region is CASSRLAGEGKTQYF. In DNA, the CDR3 is TGTGCCAGTAGTAGGCTAGCGGGGGAAGGGAAGACCCAGTACTTC.

This clone showed up just once. This chain links TRBV2 with TRBJ2-1, with 8 bases identical to TRBD2. From germline, CDR1 is SNHLY and CDR2 FYNNEI. V shed 3 bases and J 0 bases; nucleotides not matched to a gene: 7. The CDR3 extends over 17 amino acids. This CDR3 reads CASSERTSRRSYNEQFF. Here the CDR3 DNA reads TGTGCCAGCAGTGAGAGGACTAGCAGACGCTCCTACAATGAGCAGTTCTTC.

The chain uses TRBV4-1 and TRBJ2-7; D is uncertain. The germline CDR1 and CDR2 sequences are MGHRA and YSYEKL. Trimming stripped 0 bases from V and 3 bases from J, with 9 bases between. The CDR3 loop spans 14 amino acids. CDR3 residues: CASSQDRPLYEQYF. The DNA for the CDR3 is TGCGCCAGCAGCCAAGACAGGCCCCTCTACGAGCAGTACTTC.

This clone was observed once. The genes are TRBV28 and TRBJ2-4; 8 bases map to TRBD2. The CDR3 spans 13 residues. J lost 10 bases, V lost 5 bases, and 7 bases had no gene match. CDR1 is MDHEN and CDR2 is SYDVKM in the germline V gene. The CDR3 DNA reads TGTGCCAGCAGTGTGCCGGGACTAGGGATTCAGTACTTC. This codes for CASSVPGLGIQYF.

This clone was seen a few times. The rearrangement uses TRBV19 and TRBJ1-5, with TRBD1 as a possible D gene (6 bases). Germline V gives CDR1 LNHDA, CDR2 SQIVND (reference sequence). This CDR3 region has 14 residues. The V gene lost 9 bases and the J gene lost 5 bases, with 17 bases spanning the gap. The CDR3 reads CASHLGGGDQPQHF. The CDR3 DNA reads as TGTGCCAGCCATCTGGGAGGGGGGGATCAGCCCCAGCATTTT.

The table lists this clone with a count of one. This chain links TRBV18 with TRBJ2-2; 7 positions agree with TRBD2. The CDR3 length is 14 residues. V dropped 2 bases and J dropped 6; count of bases not matched to a gene: 3. The germline V gene has CDR1 KGHSH and CDR2 LQKENI. The CDR3 DNA reads TGTGCCAGCTCACCATCAGCGGGACCCGGGGAGCTGTTTTTT. Amino acids: CASSPSAGPGELFF.

The V gene is TRBV2, the J gene TRBJ2-2; D tentatively fits TRBD1 or TRBD2 (7 bases each). This CDR3 spans 15 amino acids. Between the trimmed V and J ends, which lost 4 bases and 5 bases, there was a span of 14 bases. Per the germline V gene, CDR1 is SNHLY and CDR2 is FYNNEI. The DNA of the CDR3 is TGTGCCAGCAGTGTTGCAGGGGGGGATACCGGGGAGCTGTTTTTT. Translated, it gives CASSVAGGDTGELFF.

The rearrangement links TRBV6-5 to TRBJ1-1; the D gene is possibly TRBD1 (5 bases). The CDR3 loop spans 15 amino acids. Trimming took off 5 bases at V and 0 bases at J, with 13 bases between the two ends. The germline V gene has CDR1 MNHEY and CDR2 SVGAGI. CDR3 nucleotide sequence: TGTGCCAGCAGTCCCGGAACAGGAATGAACACTGAAGCTTTCTTT. Amino acids: CASSPGTGMNTEAFF.

The rearrangement joins TRBV7-2 to TRBJ2-3; D unclear. V was pared by 7 bases and J by 5 bases, with 7 bases between. Looked up from germline, CDR1 is SGHTA and CDR2 is FQGNSA. This CDR3 contains 11 residues. DNA for the CDR3: TGTGCCAGCAACGAGGTAGATACGCAGTATTTT. Protein sequence: CASNEVDTQYF.

The chain carries TRBV11-2 and TRBJ1-4; D not certain. The CDR3 runs to 14 residues. Between the trimmed V and J ends, which lost 3 bases and 11 bases, there was a span of 16 bases. In germline, CDR1 is SGHAT, CDR2 FQNNGV. The CDR3 sequence: CASSFLDPLGKLFF. DNA for the CDR3: TGTGCCAGCAGCTTTTTGGACCCGCTTGGGAAACTGTTTTTT.

V gene TRBV18 combines with J gene TRBJ1-2, with 7 bases aligning to TRBD1. From germline, CDR1 is KGHSH and CDR2 LQKENI. Trimming took 5 bases from V and 3 from J; bases not matched to a gene: 6. This CDR3 comprises 14 residues. This CDR3 reads CASSAWTGDYGYTF. The DNA for the CDR3 is TGTGCCAGCTCAGCCTGGACAGGAGACTATGGCTACACCTTC.

The chain uses TRBV2 and TRBJ2-5, with 11 positions matching TRBD2. Unmatched junction bases numbered 5, after V lost 2 bases and J lost 9 bases. Germline V gene sequence: CDR1 SNHLY, CDR2 FYNNEI. The CDR3 runs to 14 residues. The CDR3 DNA reads TGTGCCAGCAGTGAAATGTTAGCGGGGGGGCCCCAGTACTTC. Amino acids: CASSEMLAGGPQYF.

V usage is TRBV18 and J usage is TRBJ1-1; 11 bases align to TRBD1. There are 19 residues in the CDR3. Germline loops: CDR1 KGHSH, CDR2 LQKENI. The ends lost 3 bases at V and 0 bases at J; junction bases unmatched: 12. The CDR3 spells CASSPQFSRDRGVNTEAFF. The CDR3 coding sequence is TGTGCCAGCTCACCGCAATTCTCCCGGGACAGGGGGGTGAACACTGAAGCTTTCTTT.

This rearrangement joins TRBV5-6 to TRBJ1-6, with 7 positions matching TRBD1. Germline-derived CDR1 and CDR2 are SGHDT and YYEEEE. The ends lost 6 bases at V and 2 bases at J; junction bases unmatched: 5. The CDR3 loop spans 15 amino acids. CDR3 in DNA: TGTGCCAGCAACGACAGGGTGGCCTATAATTCACCCCTCCACTTT. Translating gives CASNDRVAYNSPLHF.

The chain carries TRBV2 and TRBJ1-1; D remains ambiguous. CDR1 is SNHLY, CDR2 FYNNEI, per germline. The CDR3 runs to 12 residues. The V end was cut by 3 bases, the J end by 3 bases, with 5 bases between. The CDR3 DNA reads as TGTGCCAGCAGTGATAGATACACTGAAGCTTTCTTT. Amino acids: CASSDRYTEAFF. The full variable domain, with the rest looked up from reference TRBV2 and TRBJ1-1, is EPEVTQTPSHQVTQMGQEVILRCVPISNHLYFYWYRQILGQKVEFLVSFYNNEISEKSEIFDDQFSVERPDGSNFTLKIRSTKLEDSAMYFCASSDRYTEAFFGQGTRLTVV.

The chain recombines TRBV5-1 with TRBJ2-7; TRBD2 agrees at 11 bases. This CDR3 contains 15 residues. The V gene end was trimmed by 4 bases and the J gene end by 1 base; junction bases not matched to a gene: 4. Germline-derived CDR1 and CDR2 are SGHRS and YFSETQ. CDR3 in DNA: TGCGCCAGCAGCCCAACTAGCGGGAGTTCCTACGAGCAGTACTTC. This codes for CASSPTSGSSYEQYF.